The 12 T cell receptor beta chains listed next were all sequenced from one sample in a study of T cells in localized non-small cell lung cancer. Sequenced by immunoSEQ multiplex PCR; TCRdb stores in-frame clones only, minus some. The sample lists tens of thousands of clones; roughly nine tenths were seen once. Specimen: peripheral blood, collected before any cancer treatment. Receptors originate from a woman aged 40 to 75 with stage I lung adenocarcinoma.

The V and J genes are TRBV9 and TRBJ2-3; D is possibly TRBD2 (6 bases). From germline, CDR1 is SGDLS and CDR2 YYNGEE. The CDR3 runs 16 residues. The V end was cut by 3 bases, the J end by 1 base, with 15 bases between. CDR3 amino acids: CASSAHGPGGTDTQYF. The CDR3 region has the DNA TGTGCCAGCAGCGCGCACGGCCCGGGGGGCACAGATACGCAGTATTTT. The full variable domain, with the rest looked up from reference TRBV9 and TRBJ2-3, is DSGVTQTPKHLITATGQRVTLRCSPRSGDLSVYWYQQSLDQGLQFLIQYYNGEERAKGNILERFSAQQFPDLHSELNLSSLELGDSALYFCASSAHGPGGTDTQYFGPGTRLTVL.

The rearrangement joins TRBV7-9 to TRBJ2-3; no reliable D call. V lost 1 base, J lost 2 bases, and 16 bases lay in between. CDR3 length equals 17 residues. Per the germline V gene, CDR1 is SEHNR and CDR2 is FQNEAQ (reference sequence). Here the CDR3 reads CASSLVSGRSYTDTQYF. For the CDR3, the DNA is TGTGCCAGCAGCTTAGTCTCTGGCAGAAGCTACACAGATACGCAGTATTTT.

This chain uses TRBV28 with TRBJ1-2; no definite D call. The germline V gene has CDR1 MDHEN and CDR2 SYDVKM. The CDR3 spans 12 residues. The ends were cut back, 3 bases at V and 2 bases at J, with 4 bases in the middle. The DNA of the CDR3 is TGTGCCAGCAGTTTGCAGAACTATGGCTACACCTTC. It codes for CASSLQNYGYTF.

The V gene is TRBV11-3, the J gene TRBJ2-1; perhaps TRBD2 as D (5 bases). Germline values: CDR1 SGHNT, CDR2 YENEEA. This CDR3 is 13 amino acids long. Trimming took 0 bases from V and 7 from J, leaving 7 bases between them. The CDR3 is CASSLEEGNEQFF. DNA for the CDR3: TGTGCCAGCAGCTTAGAAGAGGGTAATGAGCAGTTCTTC. Supplemented by reference TRBV11-3 and TRBJ2-1, the full variable domain reads EAGVVQSPRYKIIEKKQPVAFWCNPISGHNTLYWYLQNLGQGPELLIRYENEEAVDDSQLPKDRFSAERLKGVDSTLKIQPAELGDSAVYLCASSLEEGNEQFFGPGTRLTVL.

This clone appeared once. Germline is not matched at one junction end, which may reflect a read error. This chain connects TRBV28 to TRBJ1-1, with a tentative D call TRBD1 (5 bases). Per germline, CDR1 MDHEN and CDR2 SYDVKM. The CDR3 consists of 12 residues. This chain's CDR3 is CASSSPGTASKF. Here the CDR3 DNA reads TGTGCCAGCAGTTCCCCGGGGACGGCGAGCAAGTTT. The full variable domain, its missing parts supplied by reference TRBV28 and TRBJ1-1, is DVKVTQSSRYLVKRTGEKVFLECVQDMDHENMFWYRQDPGLGLRLIYFSYDVKMKEKGDIPEGYSVSREKKERFSLILESASTNQTSMYLCASSSPGTASKFGQGTRLTVV.

The chain uses TRBV6-5 and TRBJ1-5; D gene uncertain. Between the trimmed V and J ends, which lost 5 bases and 2 bases, there was a span of 13 bases. CDR3 length: 15 amino acids. Germline V gene sequence: CDR1 MNHEY, CDR2 SVGAGI. Here the CDR3 DNA reads TGTGCCAGCAGTCACGGAACACCGGGCAATCAGCCCCAGCATTTT. As protein: CASSHGTPGNQPQHF.

This clone has just one count. The chain has TRBV27 and TRBJ1-5; TRBD1 aligns across 7 bases. This CDR3 has 17 residues. Trimming removed 6 bases from V and 1 base from J; junction bases left unmatched: 12. Germline V CDR1 and CDR2: MNHEY, SMNVEV (reference sequence). The CDR3, as DNA: TGTGCCAGCAGCCCTGGGGTCGACAGGGCGAGCAATCAGCCCCAGCATTTT. It codes for CASSPGVDRASNQPQHF.

The rearrangement links TRBV29-1 to TRBJ2-1; the match to TRBD1 covers 10 bases. There are 15 residues in the CDR3. V lost 3 bases, J lost 3 bases, and 5 bases stayed unmatched. Germline assignment: CDR1 SQVTM and CDR2 ANQGSEA. The CDR3: CSVDETGGDYNEQFF. The CDR3 DNA sequence: TGCAGCGTTGATGAGACAGGGGGCGACTACAATGAGCAGTTCTTC.

This clone has just a few counts. The chain carries TRBV7-8 and TRBJ1-6; 8 bases are a match to TRBD1. The germline V gene encodes CDR1 SGHVS and CDR2 FQNEAQ. V lost 4 bases to trimming and J lost 7 bases; unmatched junction nucleotides: 3. The CDR3 totals 14 residues. The CDR3 nucleotides read TGTGCCAGCAGCTCCGGACAGGGAAATTCACCCCTCCACTTT. Translating gives CASSSGQGNSPLHF.

This chain links TRBV19 with TRBJ2-3, with TRBD2 matching 9 bases. Per the germline V gene, CDR1 is LNHDA and CDR2 is SQIVND (reference sequence). Trimming took 5 bases from V and 3 from J; bases not matched to a gene: 6. This CDR3 has 15 residues. The CDR3 protein is CASSGSGSSTDTQYF. Here the CDR3 DNA reads TGTGCCAGTAGTGGTAGCGGGAGCTCAACAGATACGCAGTATTTT.

The sample holds a few counts of this clone. The chain uses TRBV6-1 and TRBJ1-1, with D possibly matching TRBD1 (5 bases). The germline gives CDR1 MNHNS, CDR2 SASEGT. V was shortened by 3 bases and J by 6 bases, with 17 bases between the two germline ends. This CDR3 has 15 residues. The CDR3 reads CASSDGADTSSEAFF. The CDR3 region has the DNA TGTGCCAGCAGTGATGGGGCGGACACCTCTTCTGAAGCTTTCTTT.

The chain combines TRBV18 with TRBJ2-5; TRBD1 aligns across 7 bases. Germline V gene sequence: CDR1 KGHSH, CDR2 LQKENI. This CDR3 is 14 amino acids long. V was pared by 4 bases and J by 2 bases, with 4 bases of the junction left unmatched. CDR3 protein: CASSRGQLQETQYF. CDR3 DNA sequence: TGTGCCAGCTCACGGGGACAGCTTCAAGAGACCCAGTACTTC.